The 30 T cell receptor beta chains below were found in one sample sequenced in a study of human T cells and chemical hapten exposure. This sample's time point: pre-sensitization, week 0. This sample's treatment: therapeutic diphenylcyclopropenone sensitization with weekly scalp DPC. MiXCR, run by TCRdb on the RACE reads, gives a single entry per CDR3 protein. The sample includes 50,000 to 65,000 distinct CDR3 sequences, about 7% seen only once; the top ten take over 1.5%. The input for sequencing was whole blood, taken in connection with sensitization to the hapten diphenylcyclopropenone (DPC). These receptors all stem from a woman under 40 with alopecia areata. Some clones in this sample may be carry-over from other donors' samples.

The chain employs TRBV5-1 and TRBJ1-2; D gene unclear. From germline, CDR1 is SGHRS and CDR2 YFSETQ. The V end lost 7 bases, the J end lost 4 bases, and 14 bases lay between the germline ends. The CDR3 is 13 amino acids. The CDR3 sequence: CASQVGEGYGYTF. The CDR3 DNA is TGCGCCAGCCAGGTCGGGGAAGGCTATGGCTACACCTTC.

This clonotype was seen many times. The rearrangement links TRBV30 to TRBJ1-2, with 7 bases identical to TRBD1. CDR3 length: 11 residues. J was trimmed by 8 bases and V by 3 bases; bases with no gene match: 3. Germline CDR1 and CDR2: GTSNPN and SVGIG (reference sequence). CDR3 DNA sequence: TGTGCCTGGAGACAGGGGAGCGGCTACACCTTC. Translated: CAWRQGSGYTF.

This clonotype was seen at least ten times. The V call is TRBV30, the J call TRBJ1-3; no firm D call. Germline V CDR1 and CDR2: GTSNPN, SVGIG (reference sequence). The length of the CDR3 is 12 residues. Trimming shortened V by 4 bases and J by 1 base, and 5 bases separated the two germline ends. The CDR3 coding sequence is TGTGCCTGGAATTGGTCTGGAAACACCATATATTTT. This encodes CAWNWSGNTIYF. Supplemented by reference TRBV30 and TRBJ1-3, the full variable domain reads SQTIHQWPATLVQPVGSPLSLECTVEGTSNPNLYWYRQAAGRGLQLLFYSVGIGQISSEVPQNLSASRPQDRQFILSSKKLLLSDSGFYLCAWNWSGNTIYFGEGSWLTVV.

The chain links TRBV7-9 to TRBJ2-5, with TRBD1 matching 9 bases. CDR1 is SEHNR and CDR2 is FQNEAQ in the germline V gene (reference sequence). CDR3 length: 14 residues. Trimming removed 4 bases from V and 3 bases from J; junction bases left unmatched: 3. The DNA for the CDR3 is TGTGCCAGCAGCTGGTGGGACAGGGAAGAGACCCAGTACTTC. Amino acid sequence: CASSWWDREETQYF.

This clonotype was recorded many times. The chain joins TRBV11-2 to TRBJ2-1, with 14 positions matching TRBD2. In germline, CDR1 is SGHAT, CDR2 FQNNGV. V dropped 5 bases and J dropped 9; count of bases not matched to a gene: 6. The CDR3 has 15 residues. The CDR3 loop reads CASSRTSGGFGEQFF. CDR3 DNA: TGTGCCAGCAGCAGGACTAGCGGGGGGTTCGGTGAGCAGTTCTTC.

In its sample, this clonotype was seen many times. CDR3 sequence: CASSLAGGGGQPQHF. In nucleotides, the CDR3 is TGTGCCAGCAGTTTAGCCGGGGGCGGAGGTCAGCCCCAGCATTTT. This sequence joins TRBV12-3 or TRBV12-4 and TRBJ1-5, with D perhaps matching TRBD1 (6 bases). V was trimmed by 0 bases and J by 6 bases, leaving 12 bases between them. The CDR3 is made up of 15 amino acids.

The chain's CDR3 is CSARPAPGQRNSPLHF. In nucleotides, the CDR3 is TGCAGTGCTAGGCCCGCGCCGGGACAGAGGAATTCACCCCTCCACTTT. This chain connects TRBV20-1 to TRBJ1-6; 7 bases map to TRBD1. The J segment lost 7 bases and the V segment lost 3 bases, leaving 12 bases of the junction unmatched. CDR3 length: 16 amino acids. Germline CDR1 reads DFQATT; CDR2 reads SNEGSKA (reference sequence).

On this clonotype: A single base separates this from a much larger clone, so it may be a read error. V and J are TRBV7-2 and TRBJ1-3; D is unresolved. The CDR3 runs to 15 residues. Looked up from germline, CDR1 is SGHTA and CDR2 is FQGNSA. CDR3 DNA: TGTGTCAGCTCAACAATGGACGGCTCTGGAAACACCATATATTTT. Its translation is CVSSTMDGSGNTIYF. The variable domain in full, with the rest retrieved from reference TRBV7-2 and TRBJ1-3, is GAGVSQSPSNKVTEKGKDVELRCDPISGHTALYWYRQSLGQGLEFLIYFQGNSAPDKSGLPSDRFSAERTGGSVSTLTIQRTQQEDSAVYLCVSSTMDGSGNTIYFGEGSWLTVV.

This clonotype has ten or more counts. This sequence joins TRBV18 and TRBJ2-6; either TRBD1 or TRBD2 may fit D (5 bases each). This CDR3 has 14 residues. Trimming left V 6 bases short and J 3 bases short, with 9 bases between. Germline CDR1 KGHSH, CDR2 LQKENI. The CDR3 coding sequence is TGTGCCAGCTCGCAGGGAGTTGGGGCCAACGTCCTGACTTTC. This translates into CASSQGVGANVLTF.

This clonotype was recorded at least ten times. V gene TRBV18 combines with J gene TRBJ2-7, with D tentatively TRBD1 (6 bases). The CDR3 contains 14 residues. Germline assignment: CDR1 KGHSH and CDR2 LQKENI. V was pared by 3 bases and J by 2 bases, with 11 bases between. The CDR3, as DNA: TGTGCCAGCTCACCGGACCGGGACACCTACGAGCAGTACTTC. Amino acid sequence: CASSPDRDTYEQYF.

The sample holds many counts of this clonotype. V is TRBV21-1 and J is TRBJ1-1. TRBV21-1 has pseudogene status. The CDR3 covers 17 residues. The CDR3 protein is CASSSGKTYAGLLEAFF. The DNA for the CDR3 is TGTGCCAGCAGCAGTGGGAAAACCTACGCTGGCTTACTTGAAGCTTTCTTT.

A remark on this clonotype: A single base separates this from a much larger clone, so it may be a read error. J is TRBJ1-2 and V is TRBV7-9; 7 nucleotides align to TRBD1. The CDR3 is made up of 14 amino acids. From germline, CDR1 is SEHNR and CDR2 FQNEAQ (reference sequence). CDR3 sequence reads: CANSYETGNYGYTF. In DNA, the CDR3 is TGTGCCAACAGCTACGAGACAGGGAACTATGGCTACACCTTC.

This clonotype was observed many times. The chain links TRBV13 to TRBJ2-1, with 14 bases lining up with TRBD2. CDR1 is PRHDT, CDR2 FYEKMQ, per germline (reference sequence). V was pared by 5 bases and J by 10 bases, with 10 bases of the junction left unmatched. The CDR3 spans 16 residues. CDR3 in DNA: TGTGCCAGCAGCCCGAGGACTAGCGGGGGGTGGGGAGAGCAGTTCTTC. Residues: CASSPRTSGGWGEQFF.

This clonotype was detected ten times or more. The rearrangement links TRBV29-1 to TRBJ1-2; tentatively, D is TRBD1 (6 bases). Germline V lookup: CDR1 SQVTM, CDR2 ANQGSEA. The CDR3 length is 11 residues. Between the trimmed V and J ends, which lost 4 bases and 8 bases, there was a span of 11 bases. In DNA form, the CDR3 reads TGCAGCGTTGGGGACAATGAGGGCTACACCTTC. Translated, it gives CSVGDNEGYTF.

This clonotype turned up a few times. This sequence joins TRBV20-1 and TRBJ2-5; 8 bases map to TRBD2. This CDR3 has 15 amino acids. V trimming: 3 bases; J trimming: 5 bases; junction bases outside the gene matches: 11. Germline V CDR1 and CDR2: DFQATT, SNEGSKA (reference sequence). CDR3 sequence: CSASFLAGGSETQYF. Written as DNA, the CDR3 is TGCAGTGCTAGCTTTCTCGCGGGGGGAAGTGAGACCCAGTACTTC.

As regards this clonotype: A much larger clone differs by one base, so this may be a read error. The genes are TRBV9 and TRBJ1-1, with 7 positions matching TRBD1. This CDR3 region has 15 residues. The V gene's germline CDR1 is SGDLS and CDR2 YYNGEE. The CDR3, as DNA: TGTGTCAGCAGCGCCGACGCAGGGGGGAACACTGAAGCTTTCTTT. Encoded protein: CVSSADAGGNTEAFF.

This clonotype was found many times. V gene TRBV12-3 or TRBV12-4 combines with J gene TRBJ1-2; the D gene is possibly TRBD1 (6 bases). Trimming took off 1 base at V and 6 bases at J, with 21 bases between the two ends. The CDR3 runs to 17 residues. The CDR3 region has the DNA TGTGCCAGCAGTTTAGTTACAGGGAGGCTTCGTCTGGATGGCTACACCTTC. The encoded protein is CASSLVTGRLRLDGYTF.

This clonotype was seen repeatedly, ten times or more. The CDR3 reads CASSPLARQETQYF. The CDR3 nucleotides read TGTGCCAGCTCACCACTCGCCAGACAAGAGACCCAGTACTTC. V usage is TRBV18 and J usage is TRBJ2-5; D unclear. Per the germline V gene, CDR1 is KGHSH and CDR2 is LQKENI. The V end was cut by 1 base, the J end by 2 bases, with 8 bases between. This CDR3 has 14 residues.

This clonotype came up many times. This chain uses TRBV3-1 with TRBJ2-2; 11 bases fit TRBD2. The CDR3 totals 17 residues. Trimming cost V 2 bases and J 4 bases; bases outside gene matches: 6. Germline loops: CDR1 LGHDT, CDR2 YNNKEL (reference sequence). DNA of the CDR3: TGTGCCAGCAGCCAACCACTAGCGGGGGCGATCACCGGGGAGCTGTTTTTT. Protein: CASSQPLAGAITGELFF.

The genes are TRBV7-9 and TRBJ1-6, with unresolved D. V lost 5 bases and J lost 2, with 25 bases in between. Germline V lookup: CDR1 SEHNR, CDR2 FQNEAQ (reference sequence). The CDR3 runs to 20 residues. In DNA form, the CDR3 reads TGTGCCAGCAGCCCCAGACAACCTAGTGTCGGGAGGGCCTATAATTCACCCCTCCACTTT. Its translation is CASSPRQPSVGRAYNSPLHF.

At least ten counts were recorded for this clonotype. The chain employs TRBV7-9 and TRBJ2-1, with D unclear. The germline gives CDR1 SEHNR, CDR2 FQNEAQ (reference sequence). Trimming stripped 3 bases from V and 7 bases from J, with 7 bases between. The CDR3 loop spans 12 amino acids. CDR3 sequence reads: CASSFIGNEQFF. In DNA, the CDR3 is TGTGCCAGCAGCTTTATAGGGAATGAGCAGTTCTTC.

This clonotype was detected ten times or more. The chain is built from TRBV20-1 and TRBJ1-1; 8 nucleotides match TRBD1. V lost 1 base and J lost 3; bases outside the gene matches: 4. The germline V gene encodes CDR1 DFQATT and CDR2 SNEGSKA (reference sequence). This CDR3 has 14 residues. CDR3 amino acids: CSARGTGLDTEAFF. The CDR3 nucleotides read TGCAGTGCTAGAGGGACAGGGTTGGACACTGAAGCTTTCTTT.

As regards this clonotype: Being one base from a much bigger clone, this may be a read error. The CDR3 ends on some other residue instead of the conserved phenylalanine or tryptophan, so this is likely a read error. The rearrangement links TRBV5-1 to TRBJ2-5; 7 nucleotides line up with TRBD2. CDR1 SGHRS and CDR2 YFSETQ come from the germline V gene. J was trimmed by 5 bases and V by 3 bases; bases with no gene match: 10. This CDR3 comprises 15 residues. The CDR3 bases are TGCGCCAGCAGCTACGGGGGGAAAAGGGCCGAGACCCAGTACCTC. Its protein is CASSYGGKRAETQYL.

This clonotype was observed at least ten times. This chain uses TRBV6-2 or TRBV6-3 with TRBJ2-3; the match to TRBD1 covers 9 bases. J lost 1 base, V lost 1 base, and 3 bases had no gene match. Germline V gives CDR1 MNHEY, CDR2 SVGEGT. There are 16 residues in the CDR3. The CDR3 loop is CASSYFRDRGTDTQYF. In DNA form, the CDR3 reads TGTGCCAGCAGTTACTTCCGGGACAGGGGCACAGATACGCAGTATTTT.

In its sample, this clonotype was seen many times. The chain combines TRBV12-3 or TRBV12-4 with TRBJ2-3; D is undetermined. V was trimmed by 5 bases and J by 2 bases, leaving 5 bases between them. The CDR3 has 12 residues. CDR3 nucleotides: TGTGCCAGCAGTATTACCACAGATACGCAGTATTTT. It encodes CASSITTDTQYF.

A few counts support this clonotype. This rearrangement joins TRBV12-3 or TRBV12-4 to TRBJ1-2; no definite D call. V was cut by 5 bases and J by 8 bases, with 15 bases left in between. This CDR3 spans 13 amino acids. The CDR3 protein is CASSPLVRVGYTF. In DNA form, the CDR3 reads TGTGCCAGCAGTCCCCTTGTTCGGGTCGGCTACACCTTC.

This clonotype was seen repeatedly, ten times or more. This chain connects TRBV24-1 to TRBJ2-2; tentative D call: TRBD1 (5 bases). Between the trimmed V and J ends, which lost 4 bases and 1 base, there was a span of 6 bases. The CDR3 spans 14 residues. Germline CDR1 reads KGHDR; CDR2 reads SFDVKD. CDR3 DNA sequence: TGTGCCACCAGTGACACAGGGAACACCGGGGAGCTGTTTTTT. Amino acid sequence: CATSDTGNTGELFF.

This clonotype appeared many times. The chain links TRBV7-9 to TRBJ2-4; the match to TRBD2 covers 13 bases. Per the germline V gene, CDR1 is SEHNR and CDR2 is FQNEAQ (reference sequence). Trimming took 2 bases from V and 5 from J; bases not matched to a gene: 9. CDR3 size: 18 residues. CDR3 residues: CASSLTSGGADQENIQYF. CDR3 sequence (DNA): TGTGCCAGCAGCTTAACTAGCGGGGGGGCCGATCAAGAAAACATTCAGTACTTC.

This clonotype was seen ten or more times. The rearrangement links TRBV9 to TRBJ1-1; D is ambiguous. The CDR3 is 17 amino acids. Per germline, CDR1 SGDLS and CDR2 YYNGEE. V lost 4 bases, J lost 4 bases, and 23 bases lay in between. The CDR3 loop is CASSPLGYGLGITEAFF. The DNA of the CDR3 is TGTGCCAGCAGCCCGTTGGGATACGGGTTGGGGATCACTGAAGCTTTCTTT.

This clonotype was observed at least ten times. The J gene is TRBJ2-6, the V gene TRBV29-1; TRBD1 aligns across 10 bases. Per the germline V gene, CDR1 is SQVTM and CDR2 is ANQGSEA. CDR3 length: 15 residues. Unmatched junction bases numbered 1, after V lost 4 bases and J lost 1 base. The CDR3 nucleotides are TGCAGCGTTGGGACAGGGGGTTCTGGGGCCAACGTCCTGACTTTC. It codes for CSVGTGGSGANVLTF.